This T cell receptor (beta chain) comes out of a study of CD8+ T cells in alopecia areata. About the research overall: Oral tofacitinib, 5 to 10 mg twice daily, was given in an open-label trial.

RNA extraction and reverse transcription yielded cDNA as sequencing template. The table came from immunoSEQ multiplex PCR; TCRdb's copy has only in-frame clones and leaves some out. The data show some 110,000 clones, 35% to 40% seen once. It was from alopecia areata patients that lesional scalp punch biopsies and peripheral blood were collected. CD4+ and CD8+ T cells were sorted from PBMCs. Only a few counts were recorded for this clone. Its specificity is unknown. The CDR3 loop spans 15 amino acids. After removal of 4 bases from V and 5 bases from J, the junction contained 9 bases not matched to a gene. In germline, CDR1 is SNHLY, CDR2 FYNNEI. Study-wide points: Lesional tissue from the scalp (especially in alopecia totalis/universalis) showed higher clonality than normal scalp.

The rearrangement uses TRBV2 and TRBJ2-7; 9 bases are a match to TRBD1. The TCR comes from a human donor with alopecia areata. The specimen was CD4+ T cells sorted from blood. The CDR3 is CASSGTGDRVNEQYF. The CDR3 DNA is TGTGCCAGCAGTGGGACGGGGGACAGGGTCAACGAGCAGTACTTC. The full variable domain, completed using reference TRBV2 and TRBJ2-7, is EPEVTQTPSHQVTQMGQEVILRCVPISNHLYFYWYRQILGQKVEFLVSFYNNEISEKSEIFDDQFSVERPDGSNFTLKIRSTKLEDSAMYFCASSGTGDRVNEQYFGPGTRLTVT.